One sample yielded the 14 T cell receptor beta chains listed below, sequenced in a study of cytomegalovirus exposure and HLA in healthy donors. The primer mix had 60 Vbeta and 13 Jbeta primers. Assay used: immunoSEQ multiplex PCR; TCRdb lists only in-frame clones, some missing. This table has 85,000 to 100,000 clones, about 81% appearing once. The sample comprised PBMCs. These receptors were obtained from a woman aged 40 to 50 in good health and CMV-seropositive.

The chain is built from TRBV11-2 and TRBJ2-5; D ambiguous. This CDR3 is 14 amino acids long. The V end was cut by 4 bases, the J end by 5 bases, with 14 bases between. Germline V gene sequence: CDR1 SGHAT, CDR2 FQNNGV. CDR3 in amino acids: CASSSLLGVETQYF. CDR3 bases: TGTGCCAGCAGCTCCCTTCTGGGCGTTGAGACCCAGTACTTC.

The DNA for the CDR3 is TGCAGCGTGCGGGACAGGGGGCTTTATGAGCAGTACTTC. Amino acid sequence: CSVRDRGLYEQYF. This sequence joins TRBV29-1 and TRBJ2-7; 12 bases fit TRBD1. This CDR3 region has 13 residues. The J segment lost 7 bases and the V segment lost 6 bases, leaving 7 bases of the junction unmatched. Per germline, CDR1 SQVTM and CDR2 ANQGSEA.

The genes are TRBV7-9 and TRBJ2-3, with D maybe TRBD2 (6 bases). The CDR3 length is 18 residues. The germline V gene encodes CDR1 SEHNR and CDR2 FQNEAQ (reference sequence). V shed 1 base and J shed 6 bases, with 23 bases lying between them. The CDR3 reads CASSLGWTIKTYSDTQYF. The CDR3 nucleotides are TGTGCCAGCAGCTTAGGTTGGACTATCAAAACTTACTCCGATACGCAGTATTTT.

This chain connects TRBV7-8 to TRBJ2-5; D is uncertain. Germline CDR1 SGHVS, CDR2 FQNEAQ. This CDR3 contains 14 residues. V shed 1 base and J shed 2 bases, with 8 bases lying between them. This CDR3 is CASSLGAEQETQYF. CDR3 coding DNA: TGTGCCAGCAGCTTAGGGGCAGAACAAGAGACCCAGTACTTC.

This clone was counted between two and nine times. CDR3 sequence (DNA): TGTGCCAGCACCTTAGCGGGACCGGGAGAGCAGTACTTC. It encodes CASTLAGPGEQYF. V is TRBV28 and J is TRBJ2-7; 8 bases align to TRBD2. Germline V gives CDR1 MDHEN, CDR2 SYDVKM. Trimming cost V 7 bases and J 7 bases; bases outside gene matches: 9. This CDR3 is built from 13 residues. The full variable domain, its missing parts supplied by reference TRBV28 and TRBJ2-7, is DVKVTQSSRYLVKRTGEKVFLECVQDMDHENMFWYRQDPGLGLRLIYFSYDVKMKEKGDIPEGYSVSREKKERFSLILESASTNQTSMYLCASTLAGPGEQYFGPGTRLTVT.

The chain recombines TRBV29-1 with TRBJ1-2; D remains ambiguous. This CDR3 is built from 10 residues. The V and J ends lost 6 bases and 8 bases respectively, with 10 bases between them. Germline V gene sequence: CDR1 SQVTM, CDR2 ANQGSEA. The CDR3 DNA reads as TGCAGCGTGAAAGAGGAGGGCTACACCTTC. Translation: CSVKEEGYTF.

The rearrangement joins TRBV5-6 to TRBJ1-3; D is possibly TRBD1 (6 bases). V lost 4 bases and J 4 bases, leaving 15 bases between the germline ends. CDR1 is SGHDT and CDR2 is YYEEEE in the germline V gene. This CDR3 is 15 amino acids long. The CDR3, as DNA: TGTGCCAGCAGCCCAGACATGGGGGCAGGAAACACCATATATTTT. Translating gives CASSPDMGAGNTIYF.

The chain is built from TRBV6-5 and TRBJ2-7; 9 bases are a match to TRBD1. CDR1 and CDR2 (germline): MNHEY, SVGAGI. The trim removed 5 bases at V and 6 bases at J, leaving 8 bases unmatched. The CDR3 covers 14 residues. CDR3 nucleotide sequence: TGTGCCAGCAGTGGCCGGGACAGGGACCCCGAGCAGTACTTC. Amino acids: CASSGRDRDPEQYF.

Remarks on this clone: The conserved final phenylalanine or tryptophan is absent from the CDR3, which likely points to a read error. This rearrangement joins TRBV7-8 to TRBJ1-1, with D maybe TRBD1 (6 bases). Trimming took off 2 bases at V and 5 bases at J, with 9 bases between the two ends. Germline V CDR1 and CDR2: SGHVS, FQNEAQ. The length of the CDR3 is 13 residues. The DNA of the CDR3 is TGTGCCAGCAGCTTAACAGGGTTGACTGAAGCTTTCCTT. Amino acids: CASSLTGLTEAFL.

This chain links TRBV10-3 with TRBJ2-1; TRBD2 matches at 10 bases. The CDR3 is 16 residues long. V shed 3 bases and J 3 bases; nucleotides not matched to a gene: 5. Germline CDR1 ENHRY, CDR2 SYGVKD. The CDR3 protein is CAISERASGSYNEQFF. The CDR3 region has the DNA TGTGCCATCAGTGAAAGGGCTAGCGGGAGCTACAATGAGCAGTTCTTC.

The chain recombines TRBV2 with TRBJ2-3; D is undetermined. CDR1 is SNHLY and CDR2 is FYNNEI in the germline V gene. Trimming left V 4 bases short and J 0 bases short, with 8 bases between. The CDR3 loop spans 14 amino acids. The CDR3 DNA is TGTGCCAGCAGTGGACCAGGAAGCACAGATACGCAGTATTTT. Translated, it gives CASSGPGSTDTQYF.

The chain has TRBV5-1 and TRBJ2-7; TRBD1 matches 11 bases. In germline, CDR1 is SGHRS, CDR2 YFSETQ. After removal of 4 bases from V and 5 bases from J, the junction contained 5 bases not matched to a gene. The CDR3 contains 14 residues. For the CDR3, the DNA is TGCGCCAGCAGCAGGAGGGACAGGGGGGACGAGCAGTACTTC. Protein product: CASSRRDRGDEQYF. Full variable domain (missing parts from reference TRBV5-1 and TRBJ2-7): KAGVTQTPRYLIKTRGQQVTLSCSPISGHRSVSWYQQTPGQGLQFLFEYFSETQRNKGNFPGRFSGRQFSNSRSEMNVSTLELGDSALYLCASSRRDRGDEQYFGPGTRLTVT.

The rearrangement links TRBV5-1 to TRBJ2-7; TRBD2 agrees at 9 bases. Germline V gives CDR1 SGHRS, CDR2 YFSETQ. This CDR3 is 16 amino acids long. The V segment lost 1 base and the J segment 2 bases; nucleotides outside the gene matches: 7. In DNA form, the CDR3 reads TGCGCCAGCAGCTTGTCTTTAGCGGGAGACGCCTACGAGCAGTACTTC. It translates to CASSLSLAGDAYEQYF.

The chain couples TRBV2 to TRBJ1-1; D gene unclear. Germline values: CDR1 SNHLY, CDR2 FYNNEI. V was shortened by 3 bases and J by 3 bases, with 8 bases between the two germline ends. The CDR3 loop spans 13 amino acids. CDR3 DNA sequence: TGTGCCAGCAGTGAGCAGGAGGACACTGAAGCTTTCTTT. It encodes CASSEQEDTEAFF.